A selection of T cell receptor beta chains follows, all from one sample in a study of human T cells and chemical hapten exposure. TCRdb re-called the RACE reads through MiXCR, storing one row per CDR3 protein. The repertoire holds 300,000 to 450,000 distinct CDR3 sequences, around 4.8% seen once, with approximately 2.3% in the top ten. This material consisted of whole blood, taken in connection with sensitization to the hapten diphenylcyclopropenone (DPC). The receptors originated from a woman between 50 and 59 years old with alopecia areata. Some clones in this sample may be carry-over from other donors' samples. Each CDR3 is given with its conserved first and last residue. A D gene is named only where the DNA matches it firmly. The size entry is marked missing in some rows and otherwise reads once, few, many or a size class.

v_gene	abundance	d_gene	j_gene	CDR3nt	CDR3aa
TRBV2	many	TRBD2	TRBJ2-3	TGTGCCAGCAGTCAAACTAGCGGGGGGCTCGCAGATACGCAGTATTTT	CASSQTSGGLADTQYF
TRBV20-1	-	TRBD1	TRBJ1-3	TGCAGTGCCCCTTACAGGGGCCCCCGCTCTGGAAACACCATATATTTT	CSAPYRGPRSGNTIYF
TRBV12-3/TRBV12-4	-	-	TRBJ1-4	TGTGCCAGCAGTTTACGGCGGCAGGCTGCAACTAATGAAAAACTGTTTTTT	CASSLRRQAATNEKLFF
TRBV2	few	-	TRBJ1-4	TGTGCCAGGCCGGACAGAAGGGGAGAAAAACTGTTTTTT	CARPDRRGEKLFF
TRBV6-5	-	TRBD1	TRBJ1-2	TGTGCCAGCAGTCCCGGGACAGGGACTGGAGCTAACTATGGCTACACCTTC	CASSPGTGTGANYGYTF
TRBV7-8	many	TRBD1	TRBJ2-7	TGTGCCAGCAGCTTAGCGGAAGTAGTGTTTAACAGGGGGACTCAGCAGTACTTC	CASSLAEVVFNRGTQQYF
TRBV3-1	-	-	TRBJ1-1	TGTGCCAGCAGCCAAGTCGAGGGGGACACTGAAGCTTTCTTT	CASSQVEGDTEAFF
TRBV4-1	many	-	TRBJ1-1	TGCGCCAGCAGCCAAGAGGGCAGGGCCGACCCCAGGGGTGAAGCTTTCTTT	CASSQEGRADPRGEAFF
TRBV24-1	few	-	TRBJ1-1	TGTGCCACCAGTGGCGGGCCGTACCCTGAAGCTTTCTTT	CATSGGPYPEAFF
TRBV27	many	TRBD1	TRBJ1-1	TGTGCCATAAAGGGGGCGCGGGGCACTGAAGCTTTCTTT	CAIKGARGTEAFF
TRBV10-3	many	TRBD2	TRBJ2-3	TGTGCCATCAGTGAGATAGCGGGGGGAAGTACAGATACGCAGTATTTT	CAISEIAGGSTDTQYF
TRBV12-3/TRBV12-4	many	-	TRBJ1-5	TGTGCCAGCAGTTTACGAACCGGCAATCAGCCCCAGCATTTT	CASSLRTGNQPQHF
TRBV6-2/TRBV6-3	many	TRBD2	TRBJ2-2	TGTGCCAGCAGTTACGGGACTACAAACACCGGGGAGCTGTTTTTT	CASSYGTTNTGELFF
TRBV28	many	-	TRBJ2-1	TGTGCCAGCAGTTTTATGGGGTACAATGAGCAGTTCTTC	CASSFMGYNEQFF
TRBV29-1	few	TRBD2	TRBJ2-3	TGCAGCGTTGAACTAGCGGTTGACACAGATACGCAGTATTTT	CSVELAVDTDTQYF
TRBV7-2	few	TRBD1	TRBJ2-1	TGTGCCAGCAGCTTCCAGACAGGGCGAGACAATGAGCAGTTCTTC	CASSFQTGRDNEQFF
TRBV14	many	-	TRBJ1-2	TGTGCCAGCAGCCAACTAAGGGAGAGTGGCTACACCTTC	CASSQLRESGYTF
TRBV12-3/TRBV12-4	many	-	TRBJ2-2	TGTGCCAGCAGTCCTAACGTCGGGGAGCTGTTTTTT	CASSPNVGELFF
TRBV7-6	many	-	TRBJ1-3	TGTGCCAGCAGCTTTGAGACAGGCTCTGGAAACACCATATATTTT	CASSFETGSGNTIYF
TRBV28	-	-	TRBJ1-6	TGTGCCAGCAGCTCGGGGAGGGGTAGGTCACCCCTCCACTTT	CASSSGRGRSPLHF
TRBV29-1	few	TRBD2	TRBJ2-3	TGCAGCGTTGGGGGCTGGCGGGAGGGAAACACAGATACGCAGTATTTT	CSVGGWREGNTDTQYF
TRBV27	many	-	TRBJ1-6	TGTGCCAGCAGTTCCCTCTCGGGAGGGAATTCACCCCTCCACTTT	CASSSLSGGNSPLHF